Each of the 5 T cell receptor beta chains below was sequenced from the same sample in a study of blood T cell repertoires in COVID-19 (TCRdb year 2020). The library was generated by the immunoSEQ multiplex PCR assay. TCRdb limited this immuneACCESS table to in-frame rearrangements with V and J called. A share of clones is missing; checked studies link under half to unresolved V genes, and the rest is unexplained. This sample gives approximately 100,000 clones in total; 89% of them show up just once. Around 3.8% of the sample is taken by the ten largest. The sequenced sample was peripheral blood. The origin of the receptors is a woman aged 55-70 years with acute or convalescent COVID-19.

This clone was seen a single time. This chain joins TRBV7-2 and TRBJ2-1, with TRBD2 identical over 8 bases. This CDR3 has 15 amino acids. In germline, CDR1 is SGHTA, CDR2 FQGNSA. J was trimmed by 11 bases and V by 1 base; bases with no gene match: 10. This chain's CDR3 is CASSLVKAGESQQFF. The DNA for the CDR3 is TGTGCCAGCAGCTTAGTGAAAGCGGGAGAGAGTCAGCAGTTCTTC.

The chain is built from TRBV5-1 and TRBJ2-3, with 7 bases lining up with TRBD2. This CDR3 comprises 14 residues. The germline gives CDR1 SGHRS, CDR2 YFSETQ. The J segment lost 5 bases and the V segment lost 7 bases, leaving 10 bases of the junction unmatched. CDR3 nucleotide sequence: TGCGCCAGCCGGCGGGCGGGAGTAAGAGATACGCAGTATTTT. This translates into CASRRAGVRDTQYF.

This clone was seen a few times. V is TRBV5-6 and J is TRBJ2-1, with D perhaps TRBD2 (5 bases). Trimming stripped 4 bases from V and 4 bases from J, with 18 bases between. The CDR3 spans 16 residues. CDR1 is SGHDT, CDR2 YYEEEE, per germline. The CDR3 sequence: CASSLIHEADYNEQFF. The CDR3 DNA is TGTGCCAGCAGCCTGATTCACGAAGCGGATTACAATGAGCAGTTCTTC.

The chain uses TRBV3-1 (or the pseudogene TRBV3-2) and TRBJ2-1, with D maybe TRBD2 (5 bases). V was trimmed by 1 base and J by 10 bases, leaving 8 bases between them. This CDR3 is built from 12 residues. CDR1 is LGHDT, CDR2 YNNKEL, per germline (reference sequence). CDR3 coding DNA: TGTGCCAGCAGCCAAGTCTCGGGGGAGCAGTTCTTC. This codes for CASSQVSGEQFF.

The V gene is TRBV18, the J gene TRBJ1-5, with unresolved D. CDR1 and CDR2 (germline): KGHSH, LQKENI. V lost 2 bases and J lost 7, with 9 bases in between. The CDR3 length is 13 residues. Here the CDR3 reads CASSPEGGQPQHF. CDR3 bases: TGTGCCAGCTCACCAGAGGGAGGACAGCCCCAGCATTTT.